These 18 T cell receptor beta chains share one sample of origin, sequenced in a study of T cells expressing NK-cell markers. TCRdb reprocessed the 5' RACE reads, with one entry per CDR3 protein and no DNA. The repertoire table contains under 200,000 distinct CDR3 sequences. Specimen: blood T cells: a sorted CD56 or NKG2C T cell subset, CD4+ or CD8+ T cells, or bulk PBMC T cells (not recorded which). These receptors all come from a woman aged 18 to 75 in good health.

The chain employs TRBV7-9 and TRBJ1-4. The CDR3 length is 15 residues. The V gene's germline CDR1 is SEHNR and CDR2 FQNEAQ (reference sequence). CDR3: CASSLSGQLNEKLFF.

This rearrangement joins TRBV7-8 to TRBJ2-3; the TCRdb call, TRBD1, lacks DNA for checking. CDR1 SGHVS and CDR2 FQNEAQ come from the germline V gene. This CDR3 contains 14 residues. The CDR3 sequence is CASSLDLGARTQYF.

The chain links TRBV4-2 to TRBJ2-1. Per germline, CDR1 LGHNA and CDR2 YNFKEQ. The CDR3 sequence is 13 residues long. CDR3 sequence reads: CASSQDSDNEQFF.

The chain recombines TRBV20-1 with TRBJ1-4; the TCRdb D gene call, TRBD1, has no DNA to confirm it. Per the germline V gene, CDR1 is DFQATT and CDR2 is SNEGSKA (reference sequence). The length of the CDR3 is 14 residues. CDR3 protein: CSAQTGTGEGKLFF.

This chain links TRBV29-1 with TRBJ2-3; TCRdb's assignment of TRBD2 cannot be checked, as there is no DNA. The CDR3 covers 15 residues. Looked up from germline, CDR1 is SQVTM and CDR2 is ANQGSEA. CDR3 sequence: CSGSRTSAAEDTQYF.

V is TRBV6-1 and J is TRBJ2-1; the D call of TRBD2 rests on TCRdb alone, since no DNA is present to check it. Per the germline V gene, CDR1 is MNHNS and CDR2 is SASEGT. The CDR3 runs to 15 residues. The CDR3: CASRMTSGRYNEQFF.

The chain links TRBV4-1 to TRBJ2-1; TCRdb gives TRBD2 as the D gene, but with no DNA this cannot be confirmed. Looked up from germline, CDR1 is MGHRA and CDR2 is YSYEKL. This CDR3 region has 13 residues. The CDR3 region is CASSLPAVNEQFF.

J is TRBJ2-1 and V is TRBV6-5; TCRdb outputs TRBD2, but without DNA this stays unchecked. There are 18 residues in the CDR3. The V gene's germline CDR1 is MNHEY and CDR2 SVGAGI. CDR3 region: CASSYSAGAGGLSYEQFF.

J is TRBJ1-3 and V is TRBV6-1. CDR3 length: 14 residues. Germline V gives CDR1 MNHNS, CDR2 SASEGT. The CDR3 is CASSLTLSGNTIYF.

The chain recombines TRBV20-1 with TRBJ2-3; TCRdb lists TRBD2, though no DNA is available to test this call. The CDR3 extends over 13 amino acids. Germline CDR1 reads DFQATT; CDR2 reads SNEGSKA (reference sequence). The CDR3: CTGLEGLADTQYF.

This sequence joins TRBV24-1 and TRBJ1-1; TCRdb indicates TRBD1, and absent DNA this call remains unverified. This CDR3 has 11 amino acids. The V gene's germline CDR1 is KGHDR and CDR2 SFDVKD. CDR3 sequence reads: CATSGGGEAFF.

The rearrangement links TRBV9 to TRBJ2-5; the TCRdb D gene call, TRBD1, has no DNA to confirm it. Germline lookup yields CDR1 SGDLS and CDR2 YYNGEE. The CDR3 is 16 residues long. CDR3 protein: CASSVGSGGVQETQYF. Complete variable domain (other parts from reference TRBV9 and TRBJ2-5): DSGVTQTPKHLITATGQRVTLRCSPRSGDLSVYWYQQSLDQGLQFLIQYYNGEERAKGNILERFSAQQFPDLHSELNLSSLELGDSALYFCASSVGSGGVQETQYFGPGTRLLVL.

The rearrangement links TRBV6-1 to TRBJ1-1; TCRdb indicates TRBD1, and absent DNA this call remains unverified. CDR1 is MNHNS and CDR2 is SASEGT in the germline V gene. This CDR3 has 14 amino acids. The CDR3 loop reads CASRRGWGDTEAFF.

The CDR3 protein is CASSVSLGEQYF. The chain recombines TRBV6-1 with TRBJ2-7. Germline V lookup: CDR1 MNHNS, CDR2 SASEGT. This CDR3 contains 12 residues.

The chain joins TRBV4-1 to TRBJ2-3; the TCRdb call, TRBD2, lacks DNA for checking. Germline CDR1 MGHRA, CDR2 YSYEKL. The CDR3 loop spans 20 amino acids. The CDR3 protein is CASSPPLAGGLIASTDTQYF.

The J gene is TRBJ2-5, the V gene TRBV6-1; the TCRdb D gene call, TRBD1, has no DNA to confirm it. The CDR3 covers 15 residues. The germline gives CDR1 MNHNS, CDR2 SASEGT. CDR3 residues: CASIPNGGGRETQYF.

The chain is built from TRBV7-8 and TRBJ1-2; TCRdb proposes TRBD1, but this gene call is untestable without DNA. CDR1 and CDR2 (germline): SGHVS, FQNEAQ. This CDR3 is 14 amino acids long. The CDR3 here is CASSSQGGPYGYTF.

This chain links TRBV20-1 with TRBJ1-1. Germline lookup yields CDR1 DFQATT and CDR2 SNEGSKA (reference sequence). The CDR3 extends over 11 amino acids. CDR3 region: CSARGGTEAFF.